This T cell receptor beta chain was retrieved from a study of shared clonotypes between healthy human individuals. Study-level information: Per donor, three plates held CD4 naive cells, three held CD4 memory, two held CD8 naive and one held CD8 memory.

This table comes from immunoSEQ multiplex PCR, and its TCRdb copy is limited to in-frame clones, with some not included. The sample yields about 2,500,000 clones, about 92% seen once. As regards this clone: Its antigen is currently unknown.

General observations from the study: Naive subsets generally had larger estimated richness than memory subsets. Shared clonotypes: about 5% naive CD4, around 4% naive CD8, roughly 2.2% memory CD4, more than 0.3% memory CD8.

The sequencing input was naive CD4+ T cells sorted from blood. As to subset: CD45RA+ positively selected. The source of this sequence is a man aged 18 to 29 in good health.

CDR3: CASSLEGTSYYEQYF. For the CDR3, the DNA is TGTGCCAGCAGCTTAGAAGGGACTAGCTACTACGAGCAGTACTTC. V gene TRBV7-2 combines with J gene TRBJ2-7, with 9 bases matching TRBD2. Per germline, CDR1 SGHTA and CDR2 FQGNSA. The CDR3 length is 15 residues. V was pared by 1 base and J by 3 bases, with 4 bases of the junction left unmatched.